Presented here are 25 T cell receptor beta chains from one specimen sequenced in a study of cytomegalovirus exposure and HLA in healthy donors. The PCR employed 60 Vbeta primers together with 13 Jbeta primers. Profiling relied on immunoSEQ multiplex PCR, and the TCRdb table lists in-frame clones only, not all of them. The sample shows around 85,000 clones, approximately 74% of them seen only once. The sample consisted of PBMCs. The receptor source for this set is a man aged 25 to 40 in good health and CMV-seropositive.

The rearrangement links TRBV7-2 to TRBJ2-7, with D perhaps matching TRBD1 (7 bases). V was shortened by 2 bases and J by 2 bases, with 16 bases between the two germline ends. CDR3 length equals 16 residues. Germline values: CDR1 SGHTA, CDR2 FQGNSA. CDR3 DNA sequence: TGTGCCAGCAGCTTATACGCGGGACAGAAAACCTACGAGCAGTACTTC. Amino acids: CASSLYAGQKTYEQYF.

Notes on this clone: This CDR3 is also generated by other DNA sequences in the sample. This CDR3 reads CASSLGSTTDTQYF. CDR3 bases: TGTGCCAGCAGCTTAGGATCGACTACAGATACGCAGTATTTT. V and J are TRBV7-3 and TRBJ2-3; D is undetermined. CDR1 SGHTA and CDR2 FQGTGA come from the germline V gene. This CDR3 is 14 amino acids long. V shed 2 bases and J shed 3 bases, with 9 bases lying between them.

The V and J genes are TRBV27 and TRBJ2-3, with D perhaps matching TRBD2 (5 bases). Looked up from germline, CDR1 is MNHEY and CDR2 is SMNVEV (reference sequence). The length of the CDR3 is 16 residues. The V end was cut by 1 base, the J end by 1 base, with 12 bases between. The CDR3, as DNA: TGTGCCAGCAGTTTATTGGCCTTCGGGGGCACAGATACGCAGTATTTT. Residues: CASSLLAFGGTDTQYF.

This chain connects TRBV18 to TRBJ2-5, with 7 bases fitting TRBD1. This CDR3 is 15 amino acids long. Trimming took 5 bases from V and 5 from J; bases not matched to a gene: 11. From germline, CDR1 is KGHSH and CDR2 LQKENI. The CDR3 DNA is TGTGCCAGCTCATCACAGGGGCCGCCGCGGGAGACCCAGTACTTC. Protein product: CASSSQGPPRETQYF.

This clone was found once. The J gene is TRBJ2-3, the V gene TRBV29-1; TRBD2 matches at 11 bases. In germline, CDR1 is SQVTM, CDR2 ANQGSEA. Trimming cost V 7 bases and J 0 bases; bases outside gene matches: 6. This CDR3 contains 15 residues. The CDR3 is CSALRLAGSTDTQYF. CDR3 coding DNA: TGCAGCGCCCTGAGACTAGCGGGGAGCACAGATACGCAGTATTTT.

CDR3 loop: CASRRRDNSPLHF. In DNA, the CDR3 is TGTGCCAGCAGACGACGGGATAATTCACCCCTCCACTTT. The rearrangement uses TRBV2 and TRBJ1-6; D unresolved. The CDR3 sequence is 13 residues long. Germline V gene lookup returns CDR1 SNHLY and CDR2 FYNNEI. V was cut by 6 bases and J by 5 bases, with 8 bases left in between.

The CDR3 loop reads CASSYSRGASGYTF. In DNA form, the CDR3 reads TGTGCCAGCAGTTACTCCAGGGGAGCATCTGGCTACACCTTC. The chain combines TRBV6-5 with TRBJ1-2, with D tentatively TRBD1 (6 bases). Germline V CDR1 and CDR2: MNHEY, SVGAGI. The length of the CDR3 is 14 residues. V lost 0 bases to trimming and J lost 7 bases, with 12 bases between them.

The rearrangement joins TRBV28 to TRBJ1-5; 8 bases agree with TRBD1. J lost 5 bases, V lost 6 bases, and 12 bases had no gene match. CDR1 and CDR2 from the germline V gene are MDHEN and SYDVKM. The CDR3 totals 16 residues. The CDR3 sequence is CASSPGTGLTYQPQHF. DNA of the CDR3: TGTGCCAGCAGCCCCGGGACAGGACTAACCTATCAGCCCCAGCATTTT. Filled out from reference TRBV28 and TRBJ1-5, the complete variable domain reads DVKVTQSSRYLVKRTGEKVFLECVQDMDHENMFWYRQDPGLGLRLIYFSYDVKMKEKGDIPEGYSVSREKKERFSLILESASTNQTSMYLCASSPGTGLTYQPQHFGDGTRLSIL.

The chain carries TRBV5-4 and TRBJ2-2; D gene unclear. Looked up from germline, CDR1 is SGHNT and CDR2 is YYREEE (reference sequence). This CDR3 has 15 residues. The V gene lost 0 bases and the J gene lost 0 bases, with 6 bases spanning the gap. The CDR3 DNA follows: TGTGCCAGCAGCTTGGTCAAATCGAACACCGGGGAGCTGTTTTTT. Protein product: CASSLVKSNTGELFF.

A remark on this clone: Other DNA sequences in this sample translate to the same CDR3. J is TRBJ2-7 and V is TRBV9, with TRBD1 identical over 7 bases. The CDR3 length is 15 residues. Germline V gene sequence: CDR1 SGDLS, CDR2 YYNGEE. V gave up 0 bases and J gave up 2 bases; unmatched junction bases: 5. CDR3 amino acids: CASSVAGTATYEQYF. CDR3 coding DNA: TGTGCCAGCAGCGTAGCCGGGACAGCGACCTACGAGCAGTACTTC.

The chain joins TRBV9 to TRBJ2-5; 11 bases map to TRBD2. Germline V CDR1 and CDR2: SGDLS, YYNGEE. The CDR3 consists of 17 residues. V lost 0 bases and J lost 1; bases outside the gene matches: 5. For the CDR3, the DNA is TGTGCCAGCAGCGTAGGTTCTAGCGGGGGGTTCCAAGAGACCCAGTACTTC. Residues: CASSVGSSGGFQETQYF.

This clone came up many times. This chain links TRBV6-5 with TRBJ1-6; D is unresolved. The length of the CDR3 is 15 residues. V was shortened by 8 bases and J by 5 bases, with 16 bases between the two germline ends. Per germline, CDR1 MNHEY and CDR2 SVGAGI. This chain's CDR3 is CASSLGSPDNSPLHF. Here the CDR3 DNA reads TGTGCCAGCTCTCTGGGGAGTCCAGATAATTCACCCCTCCACTTT.

This clone has a handful of counts. This chain connects TRBV9 to TRBJ2-1, with TRBD2 matching over 10 bases. This CDR3 comprises 15 residues. Trimming at V came to 1 base and at J to 10 bases, leaving 8 bases not matched to a gene. The germline V gene encodes CDR1 SGDLS and CDR2 YYNGEE. CDR3: CASSVKRAGGHEQFF. DNA of the CDR3: TGTGCCAGCAGCGTAAAACGAGCGGGGGGGCACGAGCAGTTCTTC.

V usage is TRBV28 and J usage is TRBJ1-1; D is possibly TRBD1 (6 bases). The CDR3 sequence is 14 residues long. CDR1 is MDHEN and CDR2 is SYDVKM in the germline V gene. V was trimmed by 5 bases and J by 5 bases, leaving 15 bases between them. The CDR3 DNA follows: TGTGCCAGCAGTCGAACAGGGTTGGGGACTGAAGCTTTCTTT. It specifies CASSRTGLGTEAFF.

This sequence joins TRBV5-4 and TRBJ2-3, with TRBD1 matching over 10 bases. CDR1 and CDR2 from the germline V gene are SGHNT and YYREEE (reference sequence). The CDR3 spans 19 residues. The ends lost 0 bases at V and 5 bases at J; junction bases unmatched: 15. Here the CDR3 DNA reads TGTGCCAGCAGCTTGGGGAAATTGGCGGGACAGGGGCTGGAAGATACGCAGTATTTT. It is translated as CASSLGKLAGQGLEDTQYF.

This chain joins TRBV9 and TRBJ1-3; 7 bases match TRBD1. Trimming cost V 2 bases and J 6 bases; bases outside gene matches: 5. The CDR3 has 14 amino acids. The V gene's germline CDR1 is SGDLS and CDR2 YYNGEE. In DNA form, the CDR3 reads TGTGCCAGCAGCGTCGGGACAGACTCAAACACCATATATTTT. Encoded protein: CASSVGTDSNTIYF.

The chain employs TRBV5-1 and TRBJ2-5; 10 nucleotides line up with TRBD1. The J call may be wrong; the DNA end is better matched by TRBJ2-7. The germline V gene has CDR1 SGHRS and CDR2 YFSETQ. The CDR3 sequence is 16 residues long. DNA for the CDR3: TGCGCCAGCAGATTAACCCCCGGGACAGGGGACTACGAGCAGTACTTC. It yields the protein CASRLTPGTGDYEQYF.

This rearrangement joins TRBV9 to TRBJ2-2; 7 nucleotides line up with TRBD1. Germline V gene lookup returns CDR1 SGDLS and CDR2 YYNGEE. The CDR3 consists of 14 residues. V was pared by 3 bases and J by 7 bases, with 6 bases of the junction left unmatched. The CDR3 spells CASSETGFRGELFF. The CDR3 nucleotides read TGTGCCAGCAGCGAGACAGGGTTTCGCGGGGAGCTGTTTTTT.

This chain joins TRBV30 and TRBJ1-3, with D perhaps matching TRBD1 (6 bases). The V and J ends lost 1 base and 1 base respectively, with 11 bases between them. CDR3 length: 15 residues. Germline CDR1 is GTSNPN and CDR2 is SVGIG (reference sequence). The CDR3 DNA reads as TGTGCCTGGAGTGCCCAGGGGATATCTGGAAACACCATATATTTT. It is translated as CAWSAQGISGNTIYF.

This rearrangement joins TRBV5-1 to TRBJ1-4, with D hard to call. V dropped 9 bases and J dropped 7 bases, with 16 bases sitting between them. CDR3 length: 13 residues. In germline, CDR1 is SGHRS, CDR2 YFSETQ. The CDR3 is CATINPRSEKLFF. CDR3 nucleotide sequence: TGCGCCACTATTAACCCCCGAAGTGAAAAACTGTTTTTT.

The chain couples TRBV29-1 to TRBJ2-1; D is possibly TRBD1 (6 bases). The CDR3 consists of 13 residues. Germline CDR1 and CDR2: SQVTM and ANQGSEA. V was cut by 6 bases and J by 9 bases, with 18 bases left in between. This chain's CDR3 is CSVRPAGDGEQFF. The CDR3, as DNA: TGCAGCGTCCGCCCCGCAGGGGACGGTGAGCAGTTCTTC.

This chain links TRBV10-1 with TRBJ2-7, with 7 positions matching TRBD1. Per germline, CDR1 WNHNN and CDR2 SYGVQD (reference sequence). Unmatched junction bases numbered 8, after V lost 6 bases and J lost 3 bases. This CDR3 is built from 14 residues. CDR3 nucleotide sequence: TGCGCCAGCAGCCCCGGGACAGAGAACTACGAGCAGTACTTC. Its protein product is CASSPGTENYEQYF.

V gene TRBV2 combines with J gene TRBJ1-4; 8 nucleotides match TRBD1. Germline V lookup: CDR1 SNHLY, CDR2 FYNNEI. The V and J ends lost 3 bases and 5 bases, in that order; junction bases with no gene match: 8. There are 16 residues in the CDR3. The CDR3 nucleotides are TGTGCCAGCAGTGATACAGGGGGTTTAACAAATGAAAAACTGTTTTTT. Its translation: CASSDTGGLTNEKLFF. Supplemented by reference TRBV2 and TRBJ1-4, the full variable domain reads EPEVTQTPSHQVTQMGQEVILRCVPISNHLYFYWYRQILGQKVEFLVSFYNNEISEKSEIFDDQFSVERPDGSNFTLKIRSTKLEDSAMYFCASSDTGGLTNEKLFFGSGTQLSVL.

The chain couples TRBV4-1 to TRBJ1-5; D call uncertain. Trimming cost V 2 bases and J 3 bases, with 11 bases left between them. The CDR3 is 15 amino acids. Germline assignment: CDR1 MGHRA and CDR2 YSYEKL. The CDR3 sequence: CASSQLEGYNQPQHF. The CDR3 nucleotides are TGCGCCAGCAGCCAACTGGAGGGTTACAATCAGCCCCAGCATTTT.

V gene TRBV27 combines with J gene TRBJ2-3, with 7 bases lining up with TRBD1. Germline V gives CDR1 MNHEY, CDR2 SMNVEV (reference sequence). The CDR3 extends over 16 amino acids. The V and J ends lost 7 bases and 2 bases, in that order; junction bases with no gene match: 12. CDR3 nucleotide sequence: TGTGCCAGCACCCTTGGGGACAGCACCTCCACAGATACGCAGTATTTT. Its protein product is CASTLGDSTSTDTQYF.